The clone carrying this T cell receptor beta chain was counted once. Its target is unknown. The sample is drawn from a study of a mutant IDH1 vaccine in newly diagnosed glioma. Across the whole study: Vaccination began 4-6 weeks post radiotherapy alone, or with temozolomide cycles. Antecedent treatment encompassed radiotherapy, temozolomide, or their combination; the majority received both. Regarding the study as a whole: Vaccine-induced responses were seen in less than 95% of patients, spanning several MHC alleles.

The germline V and J ends were trimmed by 6 bases and 0 bases, with 10 bases remaining between them. CDR1 and CDR2 from the germline V gene are MDHEN and SYDVKM. The CDR3 runs 14 residues. The time point: week 47, end of study. The content of each vaccine dose was 300 ug of mutant IDH1 20-mer peptide, and topical imiquimod accompanied it. Patients underwent eight vaccinations, which took place in weeks 1, 3, 5, 7, 11, 15, 19 and 23. Measured with immunoSEQ multiplex PCR; TCRdb has only the in-frame clones, and not every one. The sample consists of about 83,000 clones, 81% of them appearing once. The gene calls are TRBV28 and TRBJ2-3; D gene uncertain. The source of this sequence is a man aged 40-49 years with glioma. The specimen comprised PBMCs, sampled from a glioma patient whose treatment included an IDH1 peptide vaccine. The CDR3 DNA reads as TGTGCCAGCAGACGTGGCGGTAGCACAGATACGCAGTATTTT. It yields the protein CASRRGGSTDTQYF.